The source of this T cell receptor beta chain is a study of technical replicates of blood from a handful of donors (dated by TCRdb to between 2016 and 2019). Worth noting for this clone: Its antigen is still unknown. No clone much larger than this one lies a single base away; base qualities are absent.

Library prep was done by the immunoSEQ multiplex PCR assay. The clones in this table, taken by TCRdb from immuneACCESS, are in-frame only. Not every clone is retained; where verified, under half of the shortfall comes from an unresolved V gene, and the cause of the rest is unknown. Across this sample there are fewer than 85,000 clones, with about 94% seen only once. The ten biggest clones cover roughly 0.25% of the sample. Trimming accounts for 3 bases at V and 7 bases at J, while the number of junction bases matched to no gene is 16. Spanning cysteine to phenylalanine, the CDR3 consists of 17 amino acids. Left in the record is the CDR3 DNA by itself, 51 bases read in frame from the first base. For CDR1 and CDR2, the germline V gene lists MGHRA and YSYEKL.

The sequence derives from a human donor in good health. The chain couples TRBV4-1 to TRBJ1-2, with TRBD1 identical over 8 junction bases. The sequenced material came from T cells isolated from PBMCs. The DNA sequence is as follows: TGCGCCAGCAGCCATGGAGACAGGGGACGACCGTTGAGTGGCTACACCTTC. This gives the protein CASSHGDRGRPLSGYTF.